The 9 T cell receptor beta chains reported below all come from one sample, sequenced in a study of Ad26.COV2.S vaccination and SARS-CoV-2 variants. The treatment was: roughly 18 received Ad26.COV2.S at low or high dose, single or two shots; 5 received placebo; per-sample allocation not given. Day 63 after the first injection of vaccine or placebo was the sampling time. Clones were read by immunoSEQ multiplex PCR, and TCRdb kept only the in-frame ones, dropping some. This sample has 350,000 to 500,000 clones; 75% to 90% occur once, and the top ten carry roughly 2.5%. The input for sequencing was peripheral blood, taken in a trial of Ad26.COV2.S vaccine versus placebo. The receptors were sampled from a person between 18 and 59 years old who received the Ad26.COV2.S COVID-19 vaccine or a placebo.

In this sample, this clone turned up once. This chain connects TRBV4-2 to TRBJ1-1, with D possibly matching TRBD1 (6 bases). This CDR3 is 17 amino acids long. Trimming pared 4 bases from V and 1 base from J, leaving 19 bases between. The germline V gene encodes CDR1 LGHNA and CDR2 YNFKEQ. The CDR3 loop reads CASSPLARGRKNTEAFF. The CDR3 coding sequence is TGTGCCAGCAGCCCCTTGGCCCGGGGGCGTAAGAACACTGAAGCTTTCTTT.

This chain uses TRBV4-2 with TRBJ2-4, with D hard to call. Germline CDR1 is LGHNA and CDR2 is YNFKEQ. The CDR3 runs 16 residues. Trimming left V 0 bases short and J 1 base short, with 10 bases between. In DNA form, the CDR3 reads TGTGCCAGCAGCCAAGAAGCTCGCACGGCCAAAAACATTCAGTACTTC. Translated: CASSQEARTAKNIQYF.

The CDR3 loop is CASGGTSGRNEQFF. The DNA of the CDR3 is TGTGCCAGCGGAGGGACTAGCGGGAGGAATGAGCAGTTCTTC. The gene calls are TRBV27 and TRBJ2-1; the match to TRBD2 covers 15 bases. This CDR3 comprises 14 residues. V trimming: 8 bases; J trimming: 7 bases; junction bases outside the gene matches: 3. The germline gives CDR1 MNHEY, CDR2 SMNVEV (reference sequence).

The chain couples TRBV5-1 to TRBJ2-5; 9 bases are shared with TRBD1. V lost 0 bases and J lost 5; bases outside the gene matches: 8. The CDR3 contains 16 residues. CDR1 and CDR2 from the germline V gene are SGHRS and YFSETQ. CDR3 DNA sequence: TGCGCCAGCAGCTTGGACCGGGACAGGGTACAGGAGACCCAGTACTTC. It specifies CASSLDRDRVQETQYF. Looking up the rest from reference TRBV5-1 and TRBJ2-5 gives the full variable domain: KAGVTQTPRYLIKTRGQQVTLSCSPISGHRSVSWYQQTPGQGLQFLFEYFSETQRNKGNFPGRFSGRQFSNSRSEMNVSTLELGDSALYLCASSLDRDRVQETQYFGPGTRLLVL.

The genes are TRBV12-3 or TRBV12-4 and TRBJ2-1; D possibly matches TRBD1 or TRBD2 (5 bases each). V lost 7 bases and J 0 bases, leaving 7 bases between the germline ends. The CDR3 consists of 13 residues. For the CDR3, the DNA is TGTGCCAGCAAGGGGAGCTCCTACAATGAGCAGTTCTTC. Its protein is CASKGSSYNEQFF.

The chain has TRBV24-1 and TRBJ1-2; TRBD1 matches at 9 bases. Unmatched junction bases numbered 6, after V lost 4 bases and J lost 1 base. Germline V gene lookup returns CDR1 KGHDR and CDR2 SFDVKD. The CDR3 covers 16 residues. In nucleotides, the CDR3 is TGTGCCACCAGTGACCCCCGGACAGGGGATAACTATGGCTACACCTTC. Translation gives CATSDPRTGDNYGYTF.

The rearrangement uses TRBV27 and TRBJ2-5, with 9 bases lining up with TRBD2. CDR3 length: 13 residues. Germline assignment: CDR1 MNHEY and CDR2 SMNVEV (reference sequence). The V and J ends lost 5 bases and 3 bases, in that order; junction bases with no gene match: 1. The CDR3 loop reads CASSVAGEETQYF. As DNA, the CDR3 is TGTGCCAGCAGTGTAGCGGGAGAAGAGACCCAGTACTTC.

The chain links TRBV9 to TRBJ1-1, with a weak D call TRBD1 (6 bases). V was cut by 3 bases and J by 5 bases, with 17 bases left in between. In germline, CDR1 is SGDLS, CDR2 YYNGEE. The CDR3 contains 15 residues. The DNA of the CDR3 is TGTGCCAGCAGCGAGAGAACAGGGCCTGGAACTGAAGCTTTCTTT. This sequence encodes CASSERTGPGTEAFF.

The gene calls are TRBV24-1 and TRBJ1-2, with TRBD1 matching over 9 bases. CDR1 and CDR2 from the germline V gene are KGHDR and SFDVKD. CDR3 length: 15 amino acids. J gave up 3 bases and V 2 bases, and 3 bases lay outside the gene matches. CDR3 residues: CATSDYRGPHYGYTF. As DNA, the CDR3 is TGTGCCACCAGTGATTACAGGGGGCCGCACTATGGCTACACCTTC.